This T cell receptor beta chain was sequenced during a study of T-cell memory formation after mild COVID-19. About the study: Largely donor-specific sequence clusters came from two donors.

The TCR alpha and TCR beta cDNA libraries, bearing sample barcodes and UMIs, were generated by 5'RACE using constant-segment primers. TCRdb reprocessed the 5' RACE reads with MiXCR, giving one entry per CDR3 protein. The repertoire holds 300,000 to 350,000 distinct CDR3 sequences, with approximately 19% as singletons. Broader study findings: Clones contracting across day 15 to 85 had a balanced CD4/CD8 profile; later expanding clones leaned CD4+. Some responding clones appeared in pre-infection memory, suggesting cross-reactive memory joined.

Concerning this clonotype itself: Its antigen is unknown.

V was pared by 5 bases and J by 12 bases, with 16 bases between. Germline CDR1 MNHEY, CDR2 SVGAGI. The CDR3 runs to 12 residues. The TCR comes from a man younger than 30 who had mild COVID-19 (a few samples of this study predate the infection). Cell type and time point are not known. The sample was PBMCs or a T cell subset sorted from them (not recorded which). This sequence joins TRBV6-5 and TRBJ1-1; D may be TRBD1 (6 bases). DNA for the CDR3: TGTGCCAGCAGTCCCTTGGGGGGCAGGTCTTTCTTT. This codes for CASSPLGGRSFF.